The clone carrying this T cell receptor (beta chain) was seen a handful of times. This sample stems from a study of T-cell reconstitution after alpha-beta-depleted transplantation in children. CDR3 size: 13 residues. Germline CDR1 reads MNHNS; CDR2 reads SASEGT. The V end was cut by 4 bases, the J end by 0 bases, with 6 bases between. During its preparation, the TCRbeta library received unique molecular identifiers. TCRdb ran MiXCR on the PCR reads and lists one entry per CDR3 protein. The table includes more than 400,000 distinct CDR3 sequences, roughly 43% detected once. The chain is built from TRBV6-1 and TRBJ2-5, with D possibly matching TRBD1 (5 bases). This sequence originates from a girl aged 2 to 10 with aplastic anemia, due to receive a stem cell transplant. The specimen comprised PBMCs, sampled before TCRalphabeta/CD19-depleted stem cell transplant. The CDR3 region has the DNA TGTGCCAGCAGTGCAGGGTACCAAGAGACCCAGTACTTC. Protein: CASSAGYQETQYF.